Listed below are T cell receptor beta chains from one sample, sequenced in a study of blood T cells in healthy people across ages. Each CDR3 protein gets one entry after TCRdb re-called the 5' RACE reads with MiXCR. The profile shows around 1.5 million distinct CDR3 sequences, approximately 59% of them singletons. What was sequenced was blood. The receptors were sampled from a man between 18 and 35 years old in good health. Each CDR3 is given with its conserved first and last residue. The D gene is left open where the match is weak. Some rows mark clone size as missing; the rest say once, few, many or name a class of expanded clone.

D,size,J,V,DNA,CDR3
TRBD2,NA,TRBJ2-5,TRBV27,TGTGCCAACAACGTAGCGGGGGGGCAAGAGACCCAGTACTTC,CANNVAGGQETQYF
NA,NA,TRBJ1-6,TRBV7-9,TGTGCCAGCAGCTTAGATACAGGGAGCTCACCCCTCCACTTT,CASSLDTGSSPLHF
TRBD1,NA,TRBJ1-2,TRBV14,TGTGCCAGCAGCAGCGCGACAGGGGGAGGGGGATATGGCTACACCTTC,CASSSATGGGGYGYTF
NA,NA,TRBJ1-6,TRBV20-1,TGCAGTGCTAGAGATAGGCGAGGGGTAGGTTCACCCCTCCACTTT,CSARDRRGVGSPLHF
NA,NA,TRBJ2-1,TRBV7-6,TGTGCCAGCAGCCGCCCAGGGGCCCTAAATGAGCAGTTCTTC,CASSRPGALNEQFF
TRBD1,NA,TRBJ2-5,TRBV20-1,TGCAGTGTTGAGGCAGGGGGTCAAGAGACCCAGTACTTC,CSVEAGGQETQYF
TRBD2,NA,TRBJ2-1,TRBV5-1,TGCGCCAGCAGCGGAAGGACTAGCGGGAGGGGGAATGAGCAGTTCTTC,CASSGRTSGRGNEQFF
TRBD2,few,TRBJ2-1,TRBV10-3,TGTGCCATCAGCATTGAACTAGCGGGAGGTTCGATGATTAATGAGCAGTTCTTC,CAISIELAGGSMINEQFF
NA,few,TRBJ2-5,TRBV20-1,TGCAGTGCTAGAGATCTTGCCCAAGGCGGGGAGACCCAGTACTTC,CSARDLAQGGETQYF
NA,few,TRBJ1-2,TRBV29-1,TGCAGCGTTGACCCGAGCGCGAGGGGTGGCTACACCTTC,CSVDPSARGGYTF
TRBD1,NA,TRBJ2-7,TRBV4-2,TGTGCCAGCAGACCGACAGGGGGTAGGAACGAGCAGTACTTC,CASRPTGGRNEQYF
TRBD1,NA,TRBJ2-1,TRBV3-1,TGTGCCAGCAGCCCGGGACAGGGGGACAATGAGCAGTTCTTC,CASSPGQGDNEQFF
NA,NA,TRBJ2-7,TRBV20-1,TGCAGTGCTGAGAACCTCGGACAGATCAGCTCCTACGAGCAGTACTTC,CSAENLGQISSYEQYF
NA,NA,TRBJ2-2,TRBV5-1,TGCGCCAGCAGCTCTTTCACAGGGAGCACCGGGGAGCTGTTTTTT,CASSSFTGSTGELFF
TRBD1,NA,TRBJ2-5,TRBV6-6,TGTGCCAGCAGTTACCCGGGACAGGGGCGAGAGACCCAGTACTTC,CASSYPGQGRETQYF
NA,few,TRBJ2-1,TRBV5-1,TGCGCCAGCAGCTTGGAAGGAGGGTCTAATAGCCAGTTCTTC,CASSLEGGSNSQFF
TRBD2,NA,TRBJ2-7,TRBV7-9,TGTGCCACGGGAGGTAGCTCCTACGAGCAGTACTTC,CATGGSSYEQYF
TRBD1,NA,TRBJ2-5,TRBV6-2/TRBV6-3,TGTGCCAGCACCCACTGGACAGGTCAAGAGACCCAGTACTTC,CASTHWTGQETQYF
TRBD1,NA,TRBJ2-2,TRBV15,TGTGCCACCAGCAGAGATCAGGGGGCAAACACCGGGGAGCTGTTTTTT,CATSRDQGANTGELFF
NA,few,TRBJ2-5,TRBV29-1,TGCAGCGTTGAAGTCGACGTCGGGTTCGTGCAGTACTTC,CSVEVDVGFVQYF
NA,NA,TRBJ2-7,TRBV6-6,TGTGCCAGCAGTTCGCAACTCCCCGAAGCAACCTACGAGCAGTACTTC,CASSSQLPEATYEQYF
NA,NA,TRBJ2-3,TRBV29-1,TGCAGCGTTGAGGAGGGCAGGGGTGCTAGCACAGATACGCAGTATTTT,CSVEEGRGASTDTQYF
NA,NA,TRBJ1-1,TRBV11-2,TGTGCCAGCAGCTTAGAGGTGGGTTACACTGAAGCTTTCTTT,CASSLEVGYTEAFF
NA,once,TRBJ1-6,TRBV4-1,TGCGCCAGCAGCCAAGTGGTGGCGCCCCTTGGGAATTCACCCCTCCACTTT,CASSQVVAPLGNSPLHF
NA,NA,TRBJ2-5,TRBV6-2/TRBV6-3,TGTGCCAGCAGTTATGTAGAGACCCAGTACTTC,CASSYVETQYF
NA,NA,TRBJ2-7,TRBV4-2,TGTGCCAGCAGGAGGGTCCCGGAGACCTCCTACGAGCAGTACTTC,CASRRVPETSYEQYF
NA,few,TRBJ2-1,TRBV28,TGTGCCAGCAGTTTAGCTTTGGTCCCCGGGGCCAATGAGCAGTTCTTC,CASSLALVPGANEQFF
NA,NA,TRBJ2-4,TRBV11-2,TGTGCCAGCAGCGGGGTCAATCAAGAGGCCCAGTACTTC,CASSGVNQEAQYF
NA,NA,TRBJ2-6,TRBV5-1,TGCGCCAGCAGCTTGGGTGTTGGCCGGTACTCTGGGGCCAACGTCCTGACTTTC,CASSLGVGRYSGANVLTF
NA,NA,TRBJ1-1,TRBV2,TGTGCCAGCAGTGGAGTGGTAGGGTTGGCGGGAGCTTTCTTT,CASSGVVGLAGAFF
NA,NA,TRBJ2-1,TRBV13,TGTGCCAGCAGCTTGTTTAGCCGCTCGGAGCAGTTCTTC,CASSLFSRSEQFF
NA,NA,TRBJ2-1,TRBV7-2,TGTGCCAGCAGCTTATCTGTAGGGTCAGAGCAGTTCTTC,CASSLSVGSEQFF
NA,NA,TRBJ2-2,TRBV6-5,TGTGCCAGCAGTCCCGCCGACGGAAGGAACACCGGGGAGCTGTTTTTT,CASSPADGRNTGELFF
NA,NA,TRBJ1-6,TRBV14,TGTGCCAGCAGCTTACGGGGTGGCTCCTATAATTCACCCCTCCACTTT,CASSLRGGSYNSPLHF
NA,few,TRBJ2-5,TRBV2,TGTGCCAGTCTTGAGATTTTGGGGGAGACCCAGTACTTC,CASLEILGETQYF
NA,NA,TRBJ2-7,TRBV9,TGTGCCAGCAGCGTAGACAGGGGGGGCTACGAGCAGTACTTC,CASSVDRGGYEQYF
NA,few,TRBJ1-2,TRBV7-2,TGTGCCAGCAGCTTATCCCGGAACAGTAATGGCTACACCTTC,CASSLSRNSNGYTF
NA,NA,TRBJ2-3,TRBV6-2/TRBV6-3,TGTGCCAGCAGACGCACAGGAGTCTCAACAGATACGCAGTATTTT,CASRRTGVSTDTQYF
TRBD1,NA,TRBJ1-2,TRBV9,TGTGCCAGCAGCGTAGGTGGCAGGGGGCTCTTCTATGGCTACACCTTC,CASSVGGRGLFYGYTF
NA,NA,TRBJ1-6,TRBV11-2,TGTGCCAGCAGCTTAGAGAATTGGGCACCCCTCCACTTT,CASSLENWAPLHF
TRBD1,few,TRBJ2-7,TRBV4-1,TGCGCCAGCAGCCAATGGACAGGGGCGTCCTACGAGCAGTACTTC,CASSQWTGASYEQYF
NA,few,TRBJ1-2,TRBV21-1,TGTGCCAGCAGCCCCCAACGGACAGGGACGATTAACTATGGCTACACCTTC,CASSPQRTGTINYGYTF
NA,NA,TRBJ2-5,TRBV12-3/TRBV12-4,TGTGCCAGCAGGCGGCAAGCCACCCCCGAGGAGACCCAGTACTTC,CASRRQATPEETQYF
TRBD1,NA,TRBJ1-5,TRBV12-3/TRBV12-4,TGTGCCAGCACTACGGGACAGTATAGCAATCAGCCCCAGCATTTT,CASTTGQYSNQPQHF
NA,NA,TRBJ2-7,TRBV28,TGTGCCAGCAAATTGGGGTATACAGTGTTCGGAGCTGGCGAGCAGTACTTC,CASKLGYTVFGAGEQYF
TRBD1,NA,TRBJ1-1,TRBV6-1,TGTGCCAGCGGGAGGGTAGGGGGCGGTGAAGGTGAAGCTTTCTTT,CASGRVGGGEGEAFF
NA,NA,TRBJ2-5,TRBV13,TGTGCCAGCAGCCTTTTGTTATTGGAGACCCAGTACTTC,CASSLLLLETQYF
TRBD1,NA,TRBJ1-5,TRBV4-1,TGCGCCAGCAGCCAGGGGACAGGGCGGAATCAGCCCCAGCATTTT,CASSQGTGRNQPQHF
NA,NA,TRBJ2-3,TRBV11-2,TGTGCCAGCAACCCCCTGGCTAAAAGAAATACGCAGTATTTT,CASNPLAKRNTQYF
NA,NA,TRBJ2-7,TRBV28,TGTGCCAGCACTGGATCCGACCCCTACGAGCAGTACTTC,CASTGSDPYEQYF
NA,few,TRBJ2-1,TRBV9,TGTGCCAGCAGGGCGGGGAACGTTAATGAGCAGTTCTTC,CASRAGNVNEQFF
TRBD1,NA,TRBJ2-5,TRBV3-1,TGTGCCAGCAGCCGGAGGACAGGGGCCCAAGAGACCCAGTACTTC,CASSRRTGAQETQYF
TRBD2,NA,TRBJ2-4,TRBV4-1,TGCGCCAGCAGCCAAGATTGGCCCCTCACCCCAGCGGGGGTATCCAAAAACATTCAGTACTTC,CASSQDWPLTPAGVSKNIQYF
NA,NA,TRBJ1-1,TRBV7-9,TGTGCCAGCAGCTTAGCCTCTATTGTCTGGAACACTGAAGCTTTCTTT,CASSLASIVWNTEAFF
TRBD1,NA,TRBJ1-2,TRBV20-1,TGCAGTGCTAGAAGACAGGGGAACTATGGCTACACCTTC,CSARRQGNYGYTF
TRBD2,few,TRBJ2-5,TRBV7-2,TGTGCCAGCAAAATGGGGGGGGAGACCCAGTACTTC,CASKMGGETQYF